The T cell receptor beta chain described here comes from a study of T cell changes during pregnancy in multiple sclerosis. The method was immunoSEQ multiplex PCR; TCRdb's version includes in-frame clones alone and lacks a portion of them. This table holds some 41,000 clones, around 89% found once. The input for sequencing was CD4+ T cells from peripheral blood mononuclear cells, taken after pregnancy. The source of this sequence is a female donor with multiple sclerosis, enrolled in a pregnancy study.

CDR3 sequence: CASSPVTGSQGNQPQHF. The CDR3 region has the DNA TGTGCCAGCTCACCTGTGACAGGGAGCCAGGGCAATCAGCCCCAGCATTTT. The rearrangement uses TRBV18 and TRBJ1-5, with TRBD1 identical over 7 bases. The germline V gene encodes CDR1 KGHSH and CDR2 LQKENI. Losses at the gene ends were 3 bases for V and 2 bases for J; bases not matched to a gene: 10. CDR3 length: 17 residues.